This TCR beta chain was recorded in a study of blood T cell repertoires in COVID-19. At the level of the study: There were acute and convalescent COVID-19 samples, and they came from the United States, Italy and Spain. The cDNA or gDNA used as material had been derived from T cells, B-cell-depleted T cells, or PBMCs.

Trimming removed 7 bases from V and 2 bases from J; junction bases left unmatched: 2. The CDR3 loop spans 13 amino acids. Germline lookup yields CDR1 SGHRS and CDR2 YFSETQ. In the source study's methods: Counts of nucleated cells, estimated from reference gene primer amplification, were obtained. TCRdb's copy holds only in-frame clones and misses some; the assay was immunoSEQ multiplex PCR. Clonal size and the V and J genes are those of that table, whereas D and trimming came from the DNA. The sample has roughly 130,000 clones; 84% are singletons. This clonotype was sampled from a woman in her twenties or thirties who had recovered from COVID-19. Sequencing was performed on peripheral blood. The rearrangement joins TRBV5-1 to TRBJ2-5; the match to TRBD1 covers 10 bases. As DNA, the CDR3 is TGCGCCAGCGGACAGGGGGAACAAGAGACCCAGTACTTC. It translates to CASGQGEQETQYF.